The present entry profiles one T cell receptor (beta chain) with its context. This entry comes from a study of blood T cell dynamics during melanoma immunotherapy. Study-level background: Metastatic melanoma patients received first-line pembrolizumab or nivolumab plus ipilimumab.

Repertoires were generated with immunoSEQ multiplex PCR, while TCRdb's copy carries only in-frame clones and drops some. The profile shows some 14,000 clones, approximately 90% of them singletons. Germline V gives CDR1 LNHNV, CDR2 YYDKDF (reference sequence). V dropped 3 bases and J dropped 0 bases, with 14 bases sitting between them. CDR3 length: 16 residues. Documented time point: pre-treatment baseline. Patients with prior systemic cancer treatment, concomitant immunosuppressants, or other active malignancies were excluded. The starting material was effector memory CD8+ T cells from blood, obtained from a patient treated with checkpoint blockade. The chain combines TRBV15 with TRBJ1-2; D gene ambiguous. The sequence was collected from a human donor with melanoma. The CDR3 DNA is TGTGCCACCAGCAGGACCCCGTCCCAGGCTAACTATGGCTACACCTTC. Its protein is CATSRTPSQANYGYTF.